This T cell receptor (beta chain) derives from a study of tumor-infiltrating lymphocytes in primary liver carcinoma. A primer matching the constant region was used to make TCR beta cDNA from 500 to 600 ng of total RNA. Employing slightly modified ARM-PCR, three nested multiplex PCR rounds were run, and these gave rise to the TCR beta libraries. TRBV1-TRBV30 forward primers and a C-beta reverse primer were used in the first two PCR rounds, which each ran for approximately 10 cycles. TCRdb itself ran the multiplex PCR reads through MiXCR, one entry per CDR3 protein. The data contain almost 200,000 distinct CDR3 sequences, about 65% of them seen just once; the ten biggest clones take up 5.5% to 9%. Germline DNA was also extracted, and blood RNA derived from unsorted whole blood. With regard to this clonotype: A much more abundant neighbour one base away suggests this may be a read error.

CDR1 and CDR2 from the germline V gene are MNHNS and SASEGT. The CDR3 contains 15 residues. The origin of this receptor is a woman aged 60-75 years with primary liver carcinoma and hepatitis B virus infection. Material for sequencing was peripheral blood. The chain couples TRBV6-1 to TRBJ1-5; 12 bases are a match to TRBD1. The CDR3 region is CDSSVGTGGFQPQHF. CDR3 in DNA: TGTGACAGCAGTGTAGGGACAGGGGGCTTTCAGCCCCAGCATTTT.